These 5 T cell receptor beta chains came from one sample sequenced in a study of shared clonotypes between healthy human individuals. Assay used: immunoSEQ multiplex PCR; TCRdb lists only in-frame clones, some missing. The sample has about 1.9 million clones; 85% to 95% are singletons. Selected positively for CCR7 and CD45RO-negative, naive CD8 cells excluded terminally differentiated effector memory CD45RA+ cells. The sample comprised naive CD8+ T cells from PBMCs. The receptors originated from a man between 18 and 35 years old in good health. Some clones in this sample may be carry-over from other donors' samples.

This clone was counted once. The chain carries TRBV27 and TRBJ2-7, with TRBD2 as a possible D gene (6 bases). There are 15 residues in the CDR3. Trimming took off 0 bases at V and 2 bases at J, with 11 bases between the two ends. Germline assignment: CDR1 MNHEY and CDR2 SMNVEV (reference sequence). CDR3 sequence: CASSLSGTPAYEQYF. Written as DNA, the CDR3 is TGTGCCAGCAGTTTATCAGGGACTCCAGCCTACGAGCAGTACTTC.

V is TRBV7-9 and J is TRBJ2-3; no clear D gene. Germline-derived CDR1 and CDR2 are SEHNR and FQNEAQ (reference sequence). The CDR3 is 15 residues long. V shed 0 bases and J shed 2 bases, with 9 bases lying between them. Here the CDR3 DNA reads TGTGCCAGCAGCTTAGCGCCTTCTCCCACAGATACGCAGTATTTT. Its protein product is CASSLAPSPTDTQYF.

The chain joins TRBV19 to TRBJ2-6; 9 positions match TRBD1. Looked up from germline, CDR1 is LNHDA and CDR2 is SQIVND (reference sequence). This CDR3 region has 17 residues. V shed 8 bases and J 0 bases; nucleotides not matched to a gene: 8. CDR3 in DNA: TGTGCCAGTTCCCCGGGACAGGGAAACTCTGGGGCCAACGTCCTGACTTTC. Translating it yields CASSPGQGNSGANVLTF. The full variable domain, completed using reference TRBV19 and TRBJ2-6, is DGGITQSPKYLFRKEGQNVTLSCEQNLNHDAMYWYRQDPGQGLRLIYYSQIVNDFQKGDIAEGYSVSREKKESFPLTVTSAQKNPTAFYLCASSPGQGNSGANVLTFGAGSRLTVL.

The V gene is TRBV7-8, the J gene TRBJ2-7; D is undetermined. The CDR3 is 14 amino acids. The germline V and J ends were trimmed by 8 bases and 4 bases, with 18 bases remaining between them. CDR1 SGHVS and CDR2 FQNEAQ come from the germline V gene. The CDR3 DNA follows: TGTGCCAGCGGGCTGGCCGCCGCCGGTTACGAGCAGTACTTC. Translating it yields CASGLAAAGYEQYF. Filled out from reference TRBV7-8 and TRBJ2-7, the complete variable domain reads GAGVSQSPRYKVAKRGQDVALRCDPISGHVSLFWYQQALGQGPEFLTYFQNEAQLDKSGLPSDRFFAERPEGSVSTLKIQRTQQEDSAVYLCASGLAAAGYEQYFGPGTRLTVT.

This chain joins TRBV11-2 and TRBJ2-7, with 9 bases matching TRBD1. V shed 5 bases, J shed 5 bases, and the junction held 7 bases outside the gene matches. The germline gives CDR1 SGHAT, CDR2 FQNNGV. This CDR3 comprises 14 residues. The DNA for the CDR3 is TGTGCCAGCAGCCCCACCGGGACAGGGAACGAGCAGTACTTC. It is translated as CASSPTGTGNEQYF.